These 13 T cell receptor beta chains share one sample of origin, sequenced in a study of patients and donors after allogeneic stem cell transplantation (dated by TCRdb to 2018 to 2020). The library was prepared using RT-PCR. The sequencer was a NextSeq 550. TCRdb ran its own pipeline on the public reads, namely fastp trimming at Q25 and MiXCR clone calling, and kept in-frame beta chains. Rows with one shared CDR3 protein collapse into an entry with the most common genes and DNA. The sample table contains roughly 940,000 distinct CDR3 sequences; only one count was recorded for about a sixth of them. The top ten hold under 6.5% of the sample. Sequencing was performed on blood, either unsorted or a sorted T cell fraction (not recorded which). Receptors originate from a human donor who was either an allogeneic HSCT recipient or a stem cell or donor lymphocyte infusion donor (not recorded which). It is not recorded whose cells these are; they may come from a transplant donor.

This clonotype was detected only a few times. The gene calls are TRBV9 and TRBJ1-1; 7 nucleotides agree with TRBD1. In germline, CDR1 is SGDLS, CDR2 YYNGEE. V was pared by 3 bases and J by 3 bases, with 5 bases of the junction left unmatched. CDR3 size: 14 residues. This CDR3 reads CASSATGTHTEAFF. CDR3 nucleotides: TGTGCCAGCAGCGCGACAGGGACTCACACTGAAGCTTTCTTT.

In this sample, this clonotype turned up many times. The genes are TRBV20-1 and TRBJ2-2; TRBD2 agrees at 12 bases. The J segment lost 5 bases and the V segment lost 1 base, leaving 2 bases of the junction unmatched. Germline-derived CDR1 and CDR2 are DFQATT and SNEGSKA (reference sequence). CDR3 size: 15 residues. CDR3: CSARATSGGTGELFF. The CDR3, as DNA: TGCAGTGCTAGAGCCACTAGCGGGGGGACCGGGGAGCTGTTTTTT.

The gene calls are TRBV12-3 or TRBV12-4 and TRBJ1-5, with 9 bases aligning to TRBD1. Trimming cost V 1 base and J 4 bases; bases outside gene matches: 5. This CDR3 has 16 residues. The CDR3 DNA sequence: TGTGCCAGCAGTTTAGGGATCGGACAGGGGAATCAGCCCCAGCATTTT. This translates into CASSLGIGQGNQPQHF.

This clonotype was counted only a few times. This sequence joins TRBV20-1 and TRBJ1-5; D perhaps matches TRBD1 (5 bases). V dropped 2 bases and J dropped 5 bases, with 22 bases sitting between them. Germline CDR1 DFQATT, CDR2 SNEGSKA (reference sequence). The CDR3 spans 17 residues. CDR3 in DNA: TGCAGTGCTAGATCTGTGTATGGGACCGCCATGGATCAGCCCCAGCATTTT. Translation: CSARSVYGTAMDQPQHF.

The chain uses TRBV20-1 and TRBJ1-6, with D possibly being TRBD1 (5 bases). V lost 5 bases and J lost 5, with 13 bases in between. CDR1 and CDR2 (germline): DFQATT, SNEGSKA (reference sequence). This CDR3 has 14 amino acids. CDR3 in DNA: TGCAGTGCTCAAGTACAGGCAGATAATTCACCCCTCCACTTT. Translated, it gives CSAQVQADNSPLHF.

This clonotype was observed at least ten times. CDR3 sequence reads: CASRQGASGNTIYF. DNA of the CDR3: TGTGCCAGCAGACAGGGGGCATCTGGAAACACCATATATTTT. V usage is TRBV12-3 or TRBV12-4 and J usage is TRBJ1-3, with 9 bases aligning to TRBD1. This CDR3 spans 14 amino acids. Unmatched junction bases numbered 1, after V lost 6 bases and J lost 1 base.

This chain joins TRBV6-2 or TRBV6-3 and TRBJ2-3; no definite D call. CDR1 MNHEY and CDR2 SVGEGT come from the germline V gene. The CDR3 loop spans 16 amino acids. Trimming shortened V by 6 bases and J by 0 bases, and 16 bases separated the two germline ends. CDR3 in DNA: TGTGCCAGCAGCCAAAACCCGAGGCCTAGCACAGATACGCAGTATTTT. Its translation is CASSQNPRPSTDTQYF.

This clonotype was observed a few times. The V call is TRBV10-3, the J call TRBJ2-7; 12 positions agree with TRBD1. From germline, CDR1 is ENHRY and CDR2 SYGVKD. J was trimmed by 5 bases and V by 6 bases; bases with no gene match: 5. CDR3 length equals 14 residues. The CDR3 region has the DNA TGTGCCATCAGCCGGGGACAGGGGGCAGACGAGCAGTACTTC. It translates to CAISRGQGADEQYF.

This chain links TRBV4-3 with TRBJ2-3; 8 bases map to TRBD2. CDR3 length: 16 amino acids. The germline gives CDR1 LGHNA, CDR2 YSLEER. Trimming at V came to 0 bases and at J to 0 bases, leaving 2 bases not matched to a gene. The CDR3 nucleotides are TGCGCCAGCAGCCAAGAAGGCGGGGGGAGCACAGATACGCAGTATTTT. This codes for CASSQEGGGSTDTQYF.

This sequence joins TRBV6-5 and TRBJ1-4; D gene uncertain. Germline loops: CDR1 MNHEY, CDR2 SVGAGI. The V and J ends lost 0 bases and 4 bases respectively, with 12 bases between them. This CDR3 has 16 amino acids. The CDR3 DNA reads as TGTGCCAGCAGTTACTCGAGAGGGAGGTTTAATGAAAAACTGTTTTTT. Translated: CASSYSRGRFNEKLFF.

This clonotype has more than one count but fewer than ten. V gene TRBV20-1 combines with J gene TRBJ1-5; no clear D. CDR1 DFQATT and CDR2 SNEGSKA come from the germline V gene (reference sequence). The CDR3 extends over 14 amino acids. Trimming removed 3 bases from V and 0 bases from J, with 9 bases in between. CDR3 DNA sequence: TGCAGTGCTAGTCGGAGACTTAGCAATCAGCCCCAGCATTTT. It specifies CSASRRLSNQPQHF.

The CDR3 reads CASSYPSGGAVFPREQFF. CDR3 sequence (DNA): TGTGCCAGCAGTTACCCTAGCGGGGGGGCCGTCTTCCCCCGGGAGCAGTTCTTC. The chain is built from TRBV6-5 and TRBJ2-1; 12 bases align to TRBD2. Looked up from germline, CDR1 is MNHEY and CDR2 is SVGAGI. CDR3 size: 18 residues. With 2 bases clipped from V and 10 bases from J, the junction kept 15 bases outside the gene matches.

This chain uses TRBV6-5 with TRBJ2-6; 9 bases align to TRBD1. Germline V lookup: CDR1 MNHEY, CDR2 SVGAGI. The CDR3 runs to 16 residues. V shed 4 bases and J 4 bases; nucleotides not matched to a gene: 5. The CDR3: CASSSGQGSGANVLTF. CDR3 coding DNA: TGTGCCAGCAGTTCGGGACAGGGATCCGGGGCCAACGTCCTGACTTTC.